The next 25 T cell receptor beta chains were all read from a single sample in a study of OX40 agonist ivuxolimab in advanced cancers. Clones were sequenced by immunoSEQ multiplex PCR, and TCRdb holds only the in-frame ones, with some missing. The sample holds some 80,000 clones, around 80% seen once. The starting material was CD4+ or CD8+ T cells sorted from blood, obtained in a trial of the OX40 agonist ivuxolimab. These receptors were collected from an adult with an advanced solid tumor such as melanoma, head and neck, liver or kidney cancer.

This clone appeared once. The CDR3 region is CSVGGSGELFF. The CDR3 region has the DNA TGCAGCGTTGGGGGCTCCGGGGAGCTGTTTTTT. The rearrangement joins TRBV29-1 to TRBJ2-2; a possible D gene is TRBD1 (5 bases). This CDR3 contains 11 residues. V lost 4 bases to trimming and J lost 6 bases, with 6 bases between them. Germline CDR1 is SQVTM and CDR2 is ANQGSEA.

This chain uses TRBV7-8 with TRBJ2-3; TRBD2 aligns across 8 bases. This CDR3 has 17 residues. V lost 5 bases, J lost 4 bases, and 14 bases stayed unmatched. The germline CDR1 and CDR2 sequences are SGHVS and FQNEAQ. The CDR3 sequence: CASSQVAKAGASDTQYF. The CDR3, as DNA: TGTGCCAGCAGCCAAGTAGCTAAAGCGGGAGCGTCAGATACGCAGTATTTT.

The chain recombines TRBV19 with TRBJ1-1, with 9 bases fitting TRBD1. CDR1 and CDR2 from the germline V gene are LNHDA and SQIVND (reference sequence). The CDR3 extends over 16 amino acids. J gave up 0 bases and V 2 bases, and 4 bases lay outside the gene matches. CDR3 in amino acids: CASSIRGTGMNTEAFF. In DNA form, the CDR3 reads TGTGCCAGTAGTATACGGGGGACAGGGATGAACACTGAAGCTTTCTTT.

The rearrangement uses TRBV5-1 and TRBJ1-2; D not resolved. The V gene lost 0 bases and the J gene lost 9 bases, with 9 bases spanning the gap. Germline V gene data show CDR1 as SGHRS and CDR2 as YFSETQ. The CDR3 length is 12 residues. In DNA, the CDR3 is TGCGCCAGCAGCTTGGCGGAGTCCAGCTACACCTTC. This sequence encodes CASSLAESSYTF.

This clone was found once. The chain joins TRBV6-5 to TRBJ2-2, with 7 bases identical to TRBD2. The CDR3 is made up of 14 amino acids. Losses at the gene ends were 6 bases for V and 2 bases for J; bases not matched to a gene: 3. CDR1 MNHEY and CDR2 SVGAGI come from the germline V gene. The CDR3 reads CASRAGLNTGELFF. CDR3 sequence (DNA): TGTGCCAGCAGGGCGGGACTAAACACCGGGGAGCTGTTTTTT.

The J gene is TRBJ1-2, the V gene TRBV19, with D maybe TRBD1 (6 bases). Between the trimmed V and J ends, which lost 6 bases and 6 bases, there was a span of 17 bases. This CDR3 is built from 14 residues. The germline gives CDR1 LNHDA, CDR2 SQIVND (reference sequence). The CDR3: CASRPNREWNGYTF. As DNA, the CDR3 is TGTGCCAGTAGGCCCAACAGGGAATGGAATGGCTACACCTTC.

This clone was observed once. The V and J genes are TRBV5-8 and TRBJ1-1; 9 nucleotides agree with TRBD1. The CDR3 covers 15 residues. After removal of 0 bases from V and 3 bases from J, the junction contained 3 bases not matched to a gene. From germline, CDR1 is SGHTS and CDR2 YDEGEE. CDR3 bases: TGTGCCAGCAGCTTGGGGGACAGGGAGCACACTGAAGCTTTCTTT. It codes for CASSLGDREHTEAFF.

V and J are TRBV7-2 and TRBJ1-1; unclear D gene. The CDR3 is 16 amino acids. V was shortened by 5 bases and J by 1 base, with 17 bases between the two germline ends. Germline V gene lookup returns CDR1 SGHTA and CDR2 FQGNSA. The CDR3 DNA is TGTGCCAGCAGCCCCCCAGAGGGCGTTCGGAACACTGAAGCTTTCTTT. This encodes CASSPPEGVRNTEAFF. The whole variable domain, filled in from reference TRBV7-2 and TRBJ1-1, reads GAGVSQSPSNKVTEKGKDVELRCDPISGHTALYWYRQSLGQGLEFLIYFQGNSAPDKSGLPSDRFSAERTGGSVSTLTIQRTQQEDSAVYLCASSPPEGVRNTEAFFGQGTRLTVV.

This clone was counted a few times. The chain links TRBV19 to TRBJ1-5, with D possibly TRBD1 on 6 matching bases. The CDR3 spans 14 residues. Trimming took 6 bases from V and 6 from J, leaving 15 bases between them. Germline CDR1 and CDR2: LNHDA and SQIVND (reference sequence). This CDR3 is CASRGAGGGQPQHF. CDR3 sequence (DNA): TGTGCCAGTAGGGGGGCTGGCGGTGGTCAGCCCCAGCATTTT.

The chain recombines TRBV11-2 with TRBJ2-7; D is undetermined. V was clipped by 2 bases and J by 5 bases, with 7 bases between them. Germline V gene lookup returns CDR1 SGHAT and CDR2 FQNNGV. CDR3 length equals 12 residues. This chain's CDR3 is CASSLWGNEQYV. In DNA form, the CDR3 reads TGTGCCAGCAGCTTATGGGGAAACGAGCAGTACGTC.

V usage is TRBV11-2 and J usage is TRBJ2-5, with TRBD2 matching over 7 bases. The J segment lost 1 base and the V segment lost 6 bases, leaving 2 bases of the junction unmatched. Germline lookup yields CDR1 SGHAT and CDR2 FQNNGV. The CDR3 totals 13 residues. The CDR3 protein is CASSRGVQETQYF. CDR3 nucleotide sequence: TGTGCCAGCAGTCGGGGGGTCCAAGAGACCCAGTACTTC. Together with reference TRBV11-2 and TRBJ2-5, the CDR3 gives the full variable domain: EAGVAQSPRYKIIEKRQSVAFWCNPISGHATLYWYQQILGQGPKLLIQFQNNGVVDDSQLPKDRFSAERLKGVDSTLKIQPAKLEDSAVYLCASSRGVQETQYFGPGTRLLVL.

V is TRBV7-9 and J is TRBJ1-5; the D is unclear. V lost 1 base and J lost 3, with 7 bases in between. Germline V lookup: CDR1 SEHNR, CDR2 FQNEAQ (reference sequence). This CDR3 has 14 amino acids. CDR3 bases: TGTGCCAGCAGCTTAGGGGTAACCAATCAGCCCCAGCATTTT. It specifies CASSLGVTNQPQHF. The whole variable domain, filled in from reference TRBV7-9 and TRBJ1-5, reads DTGVSQNPRHKITKRGQNVTFRCDPISEHNRLYWYRQTLGQGPEFLTYFQNEAQLEKSRLLSDRFSAERPKGSFSTLEIQRTEQGDSAMYLCASSLGVTNQPQHFGDGTRLSIL.

The chain couples TRBV27 to TRBJ2-3, with D perhaps TRBD1 (5 bases). Trimming pared 3 bases from V and 1 base from J, leaving 8 bases between. CDR3 length: 14 amino acids. Germline CDR1 and CDR2: MNHEY and SMNVEV (reference sequence). The CDR3 DNA follows: TGTGCCAGCAGTTTTTCCAGGGGCACAGATACGCAGTATTTT. This translates into CASSFSRGTDTQYF.

This rearrangement joins TRBV19 to TRBJ2-6; the D call may be TRBD1 or TRBD2 (5 bases each). Germline V lookup: CDR1 LNHDA, CDR2 SQIVND (reference sequence). The V gene lost 7 bases and the J gene lost 4 bases, with 17 bases spanning the gap. This CDR3 is built from 16 residues. In DNA form, the CDR3 reads TGTGCCAGTAAGGCAGGGAGTAGATCAGGGGCCAACGTCCTGACTTTC. This codes for CASKAGSRSGANVLTF.

This clone was observed a handful of times. This chain joins TRBV7-8 and TRBJ2-7, with 7 nucleotides matching TRBD1. CDR3 length equals 15 residues. Germline V CDR1 and CDR2: SGHVS, FQNEAQ. The V segment lost 5 bases and the J segment 2 bases; nucleotides outside the gene matches: 9. CDR3 in amino acids: CASSTRTGDPYEQYF. CDR3 DNA: TGTGCCAGCAGCACCCGAACAGGGGACCCCTACGAGCAGTACTTC.

The chain recombines TRBV7-2 with TRBJ2-2; D remains ambiguous. The V and J ends lost 6 bases and 3 bases respectively, with 11 bases between them. The CDR3 totals 14 residues. CDR1 is SGHTA, CDR2 FQGNSA, per germline. The CDR3 bases are TGTGCCAGCAGATTCGGTATTCACACCGGGGAGCTGTTTTTT. Translation: CASRFGIHTGELFF.

As DNA, the CDR3 is TGCGCCAGCAGCCAAGTAACTCCTGGGGCCAACGTCCTGACTTTC. Translation gives CASSQVTPGANVLTF. The chain is built from TRBV4-1 and TRBJ2-6; D is unclear. Germline lookup yields CDR1 MGHRA and CDR2 YSYEKL. There are 15 residues in the CDR3. Trimming took off 1 base at V and 2 bases at J, with 6 bases between the two ends.

The genes are TRBV19 and TRBJ1-1, with D hard to call. The CDR3 totals 14 residues. V was shortened by 4 bases and J by 4 bases, with 13 bases between the two germline ends. The germline CDR1 and CDR2 sequences are LNHDA and SQIVND (reference sequence). Here the CDR3 DNA reads TGTGCCAGTAGTAGTGGTTTAGCTTTCACTGAAGCTTTCTTT. This sequence encodes CASSSGLAFTEAFF.

V gene TRBV6-5 combines with J gene TRBJ2-5; 10 bases map to TRBD1. Trimming at V came to 7 bases and at J to 8 bases, leaving 13 bases not matched to a gene. The CDR3 contains 15 residues. Germline CDR1 and CDR2: MNHEY and SVGAGI. CDR3 nucleotide sequence: TGTGCCAGCACCAAAACGTCCGGGACAGGGGTAACCCAGTACTTC. The encoded protein is CASTKTSGTGVTQYF.

This sequence joins TRBV7-9 and TRBJ2-3; 8 nucleotides align to TRBD2. This CDR3 contains 15 residues. J lost 6 bases, V lost 2 bases, and 7 bases had no gene match. The germline gives CDR1 SEHNR, CDR2 FQNEAQ (reference sequence). CDR3 region: CASSLKRGRSDTQYF. CDR3 nucleotides: TGTGCCAGCAGCTTAAAACGCGGGAGGTCGGATACGCAGTATTTT.

V usage is TRBV4-3 and J usage is TRBJ2-1; D unclear. Germline V CDR1 and CDR2: LGHNA, YSLEER. The CDR3 runs to 13 residues. The V end was cut by 0 bases, the J end by 10 bases, with 10 bases between. CDR3 in DNA: TGCGCCAGCAGCCAAGATCGTATCCCCGAGCAGTTCTTC. This translates into CASSQDRIPEQFF.

This clone appeared a few times. The chain employs TRBV5-1 and TRBJ2-5; 13 nucleotides align to TRBD2. The trim removed 5 bases at V and 2 bases at J, leaving 3 bases unmatched. CDR1 and CDR2 (germline): SGHRS, YFSETQ. CDR3 length: 15 amino acids. The CDR3 sequence: CASRQGLAGQETQYF. For the CDR3, the DNA is TGCGCCAGCAGGCAGGGACTAGCGGGACAAGAGACCCAGTACTTC.

CDR3 sequence: CASSVASVGTATEAFF. CDR3 nucleotide sequence: TGTGCCAGCAGCGTAGCTTCTGTGGGGACAGCCACTGAAGCTTTCTTT. The chain employs TRBV9 and TRBJ1-1; 7 positions match TRBD1. Germline V gene sequence: CDR1 SGDLS, CDR2 YYNGEE. There are 16 residues in the CDR3. J was trimmed by 4 bases and V by 0 bases; bases with no gene match: 9. Using reference TRBV9 and TRBJ1-1 for the parts outside the CDR3, the full variable domain is DSGVTQTPKHLITATGQRVTLRCSPRSGDLSVYWYQQSLDQGLQFLIQYYNGEERAKGNILERFSAQQFPDLHSELNLSSLELGDSALYFCASSVASVGTATEAFFGQGTRLTVV.

The chain has TRBV5-4 and TRBJ2-5, with D perhaps TRBD1 or TRBD2 (5 bases each). V was pared by 4 bases and J by 1 base, with 11 bases between. Germline V gene data show CDR1 as SGHNT and CDR2 as YYREEE (reference sequence). The CDR3 has 14 residues. CDR3 nucleotide sequence: TGTGCCAGCAGCGACACCGGGACCCAAGAGACCCAGTACTTC. Its translation: CASSDTGTQETQYF.

The chain is built from TRBV7-3 and TRBJ2-2, with TRBD2 matching over 13 bases. The CDR3 loop spans 17 amino acids. The V gene's germline CDR1 is SGHTA and CDR2 FQGTGA. With 1 base clipped from V and 5 bases from J, the junction kept 4 bases outside the gene matches. CDR3 in DNA: TGTGCCAGCAGCTTAAAGGCGGGACTAGCGGGGACCGGGGAGCTGTTTTTT. Its translation: CASSLKAGLAGTGELFF.